The sequence of this T cell receptor (beta chain) was determined in a study of cytomegalovirus exposure and HLA in healthy donors. This donor lacks a recorded CMV serostatus. Study-wide points: CMV antigen specificity was confirmed in vitro for a few CMV-associated chains.

The V gene's germline CDR1 is LNHDA and CDR2 SQIVND (reference sequence). This CDR3 has 14 amino acids. The V segment lost 4 bases and the J segment 4 bases; nucleotides outside the gene matches: 4. In the case of this clone: What it binds is not known.

With 60 Vbeta and 13 Jbeta primers, the PCR was carried out. Libraries were prepared by immunoSEQ multiplex PCR; TCRdb keeps only in-frame clonotypes and omits some of them. The sample lists some 57,000 clones; about 50% were seen once. The gene calls are TRBV19 and TRBJ2-3, with 8 bases matching TRBD2. The clonotype was recovered from a human donor in good health. What was sequenced was PBMCs. The CDR3 sequence: CASSTVTSADTQYF. In DNA form, the CDR3 reads TGTGCCAGTAGTACCGTGACTAGCGCAGATACGCAGTATTTT.